These T cell receptor beta chains were read from a single sample in a study of monozygotic twins with cystic fibrosis. Generated by immunoSEQ multiplex PCR, the TCRdb table keeps only in-frame clones and is missing some. The sample contains around 30,000 clones, around 96% of which appear only once. The sequenced sample was blood. The receptor set was obtained from a girl aged 2 to 10 with cystic fibrosis. Each CDR3 is given with its conserved first and last residue. A D gene is named only where the DNA matches it firmly.

J: TRBJ1-2; D: NA; V: TRBV6-1; CDR3: CASYGTGSYTF; DNA: TGTGCCAGCTATGGGACGGGGAGCTACACCTTC
J: TRBJ2-7; D: TRBD2; V: TRBV7-9; CDR3: CASSSAGTSGRAGEEQYF; DNA: TGTGCCAGCAGCTCAGCCGGGACTAGCGGGAGGGCCGGAGAAGAGCAGTACTTC
J: TRBJ1-2; D: TRBD1; V: TRBV5-4; CDR3: CASSSDRAYNYGYTF; DNA: TGTGCCAGCAGCTCGGACAGGGCATATAACTATGGCTACACCTTC
J: TRBJ2-7; D: NA; V: TRBV28; CDR3: CASSLTIGGGYEQYF; DNA: TGTGCCAGCAGTTTAACTATAGGGGGAGGCTACGAGCAGTACTTC
J: TRBJ1-4; D: NA; V: TRBV4-1; CDR3: CASSQGSRLFF; DNA: TGCGCCAGCAGCCAGGGAAGCAGACTGTTTTTT
J: TRBJ2-1; D: NA; V: TRBV5-4; CDR3: CASSRERGAYEQFF; DNA: TGTGCCAGCAGCCGCGAAAGGGGCGCGTATGAGCAGTTCTTC
J: TRBJ2-7; D: NA; V: TRBV4-1; CDR3: CASSQVSWLVDYEQYF; DNA: TGCGCCAGCAGCCAAGTTTCATGGCTAGTGGACTACGAGCAGTACTTC
J: TRBJ1-5; D: TRBD1; V: TRBV19; CDR3: CASSIVRGQGRYGNQPQHF; DNA: TGTGCCAGTAGTATAGTTCGGGGACAGGGGAGGTATGGCAATCAGCCCCAGCATTTT
J: TRBJ2-1; D: NA; V: TRBV9; CDR3: CASSVGAEPYNEQFF; DNA: TGTGCCAGCAGCGTAGGGGCGGAACCCTACAATGAGCAGTTCTTC
J: TRBJ1-1; D: NA; V: TRBV30; CDR3: CAWSSGDGTEAFF; DNA: TGTGCCTGGTCCAGCGGCGACGGCACTGAAGCTTTCTTT
J: TRBJ2-6; D: TRBD1; V: TRBV6-1; CDR3: CASSAQGAAGANVLTF; DNA: TGTGCCAGCAGTGCCCAGGGGGCCGCTGGGGCCAACGTCCTGACTTTC
J: TRBJ2-7; D: NA; V: TRBV6-5; CDR3: CASSSLVEAPYEQYF; DNA: TGTGCCAGCAGTTCCCTCGTGGAAGCCCCCTACGAGCAGTACTTC
J: TRBJ1-1; D: NA; V: TRBV30; CDR3: CGLKNTEAFF; DNA: TGTGGTTTGAAGAACACTGAAGCTTTCTTT